The sequence of this T cell receptor (beta chain) was determined in a study of T-cell memory formation after mild COVID-19. Study-wide results and caveats: Mainly CM and EM harbored the contracting CD4+ clones; mainly EMRA harbored the CD8+ ones. Nothing confirmed that second-wave clones peaking on day 37 were specific for SARS-CoV-2. Clones contracting over day 15 to 85 were CD4/CD8 balanced, with later expanders leaning CD4+.

This clonotype was found a few times. As yet, its antigen is unknown. This CDR3 region has 12 residues. V lost 3 bases and J 2 bases, leaving 2 bases between the germline ends. Employing constant-segment primers, 5'RACE generated TCR alpha and TCR beta cDNA libraries bearing sample barcodes and UMIs. MiXCR, run by TCRdb on the 5' RACE reads, gives a single entry per CDR3 protein. The sample has 150,000 to 200,000 distinct CDR3 sequences; 11% are singletons. The chain is built from TRBV12-3 or TRBV12-4 and TRBJ1-5; D remains unclear. Sequencing was done on a sample of PBMCs or a T cell subset sorted from them (not recorded which). The clonotype originates from a man aged 18 to 30 who had mild COVID-19 (a few samples of this study predate the infection). Cell type and time point are not known. The CDR3 protein is CASSFGNQPQHF. DNA of the CDR3: TGTGCCAGCAGTTTTGGCAATCAGCCCCAGCATTTT.